Following are 5 T cell receptor beta chains from one sample sequenced in a study of T cell responses to AZD1222 COVID-19 vaccine. The repertoire was sequenced with immunoSEQ multiplex PCR; TCRdb's copy has only in-frame clones and lacks some. Seen here are 250,000 to 300,000 clones, about 94% observed once, and the top ten hold roughly 0.6%. The specimen comprised peripheral blood, sampled 28 days after the second AZD1222 dose. The receptors originated from an adult who received the AZD1222 COVID-19 vaccine.

The J gene is TRBJ1-3, the V gene TRBV7-2; D is unclear. Germline V CDR1 and CDR2: SGHTA, FQGNSA. V lost 4 bases, J lost 2 bases, and 9 bases lay in between. This CDR3 spans 14 amino acids. CDR3 region: CASSSSPAGNTIYF. The CDR3, as DNA: TGTGCCAGCAGCTCTTCACCCGCTGGAAACACCATATATTTT. The full variable domain, completed using reference TRBV7-2 and TRBJ1-3, is GAGVSQSPSNKVTEKGKDVELRCDPISGHTALYWYRQSLGQGLEFLIYFQGNSAPDKSGLPSDRFSAERTGGSVSTLTIQRTQQEDSAVYLCASSSSPAGNTIYFGEGSWLTVV.

The table lists this clone with a count of one. The J gene is TRBJ2-7, the V gene TRBV6-2 or TRBV6-3, with no clear D. Trimming pared 2 bases from V and 3 bases from J, leaving 14 bases between. Germline CDR1 reads MNHEY; CDR2 reads SVGEGT. CDR3 size: 15 residues. The CDR3 nucleotides read TGTGCCAGCAGTTACGAGAGCGCTGCACACTACGAGCAGTACTTC. Translating gives CASSYESAAHYEQYF.

The chain employs TRBV6-5 and TRBJ2-5; 9 bases match TRBD1. The V gene's germline CDR1 is MNHEY and CDR2 SVGAGI. V trimming: 6 bases; J trimming: 3 bases; junction bases outside the gene matches: 5. The CDR3 has 14 residues. Here the CDR3 DNA reads TGTGCCAGCAGGGCTACAGGGGGCAAAGAGACCCAGTACTTC. It specifies CASRATGGKETQYF.

The chain recombines TRBV30 with TRBJ1-2, with 9 bases identical to TRBD1. The CDR3 is 14 amino acids. V trimming: 5 bases; J trimming: 2 bases; junction bases outside the gene matches: 6. Germline-derived CDR1 and CDR2 are GTSNPN and SVGIG (reference sequence). CDR3 nucleotides: TGTGCCTGGCCGGGACAGGGACCAAACTATGGCTACACCTTC. Its translation: CAWPGQGPNYGYTF.

This chain links TRBV27 with TRBJ2-7, with D maybe TRBD1 (6 bases). The V and J ends lost 6 bases and 5 bases respectively, with 29 bases between them. The CDR3 contains 18 residues. Germline V gives CDR1 MNHEY, CDR2 SMNVEV (reference sequence). CDR3: CASSARGVGHRDWDEQYF. Here the CDR3 DNA reads TGTGCCAGCAGCGCTCGCGGAGTCGGCCACAGGGATTGGGACGAGCAGTACTTC.